The present entry profiles one T cell receptor (beta chain) with its context. The data stem from a study of blood T cell repertoires in COVID-19. The overall study: Samples representing acute and convalescent COVID-19 were sourced from the United States, Italy and Spain. T cells, B-cell-depleted T cells, or PBMCs supplied cDNA or gDNA.

The germline V and J ends were trimmed by 4 bases and 5 bases, with 15 bases remaining between them. The germline CDR1 and CDR2 sequences are KGHSH and LQKENI. This CDR3 is 14 amino acids long. Authors' methods: Amplification from reference gene primers served as the basis for estimated nucleated cell counts. The assay was immunoSEQ multiplex PCR, and TCRdb's table has in-frame clones only and misses some. For V, J and clone size, that table is used; D and trimming come from the DNA. Here the sample spans about 110,000 clones, around 83% being singletons. Material for sequencing was peripheral blood. This chain uses TRBV18 with TRBJ2-7, with D uncertain. The TCR sequence derives from a woman aged 80 or over with active or convalescent COVID-19. CDR3 sequence (DNA): TGTGCCAGCTCACTTCAGAAGGAGAGTGACGAGCAGTACTTC. Its protein product is CASSLQKESDEQYF. Full variable domain (remainder filled in from reference TRBV18 and TRBJ2-7): NAGVMQNPRHLVRRRGQEARLRCSPMKGHSHVYWYRQLPEEGLKFMVYLQKENIIDESGMPKERFSAEFPKEGPSILRIQQVVRGDSAAYFCASSLQKESDEQYFGPGTRLTVT.